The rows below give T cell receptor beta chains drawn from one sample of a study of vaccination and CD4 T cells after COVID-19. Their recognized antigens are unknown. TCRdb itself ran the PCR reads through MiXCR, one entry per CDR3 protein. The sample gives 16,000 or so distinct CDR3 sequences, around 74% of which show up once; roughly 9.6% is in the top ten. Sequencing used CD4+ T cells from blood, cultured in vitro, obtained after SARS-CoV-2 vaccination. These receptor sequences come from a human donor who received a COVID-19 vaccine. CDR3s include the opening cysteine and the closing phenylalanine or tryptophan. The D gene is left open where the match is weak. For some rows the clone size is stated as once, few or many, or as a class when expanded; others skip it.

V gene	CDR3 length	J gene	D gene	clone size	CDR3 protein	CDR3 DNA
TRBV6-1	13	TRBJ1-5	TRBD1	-	CASSRDRFQPQHF	TGTGCCAGCAGCCGGGACAGGTTTCAGCCCCAGCATTTT
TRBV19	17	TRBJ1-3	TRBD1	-	CASSPRQGLISGNTIYF	TGTGCCAGTAGTCCGAGACAGGGACTAATCTCTGGAAACACCATATATTTT
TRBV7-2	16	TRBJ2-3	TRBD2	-	CASSARTSLRTDTQYF	TGTGCCAGCAGCGCAAGGACTAGTCTTCGCACAGATACGCAGTATTTT
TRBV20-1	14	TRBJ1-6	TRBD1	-	CSARRQGRNSPLHF	TGCAGTGCTAGACGACAGGGGCGGAATTCACCCCTCCACTTT
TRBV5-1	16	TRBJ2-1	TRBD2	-	CASSLGAGTTGNEQFF	TGCGCCAGCAGCTTGGGGGCCGGGACTACCGGAAATGAGCAGTTCTTC
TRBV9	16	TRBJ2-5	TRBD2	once	CASSVGVAGNQETQYF	TGTGCCAGCAGCGTAGGAGTAGCGGGGAACCAAGAGACCCAGTACTTC
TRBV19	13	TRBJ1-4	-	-	CASGEIDLQKLFF	TGTGCCAGTGGGGAGATTGATCTGCAAAAACTGTTTTTT
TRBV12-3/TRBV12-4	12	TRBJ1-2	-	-	CASSIYRSSYTF	TGTGCCAGCAGTATATACCGGAGCAGTTACACCTTC
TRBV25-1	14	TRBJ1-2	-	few	CASRGGGGHYGYTF	TGTGCCAGCAGAGGTGGGGGGGGACACTATGGCTACACCTTC
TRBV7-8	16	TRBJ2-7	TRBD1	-	CASSKTLGQGSYEQYF	TGTGCCAGCAGCAAAACTCTGGGACAGGGCTCCTACGAACAGTACTTC
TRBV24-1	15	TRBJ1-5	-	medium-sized	CATSDLVGFRRAQHF	TGTGCCACCAGTGATTTGGTAGGGTTTCGCCGCGCCCAGCATTTT
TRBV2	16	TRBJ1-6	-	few	CASARSRDNYNSPLHF	TGTGCCAGCGCAAGAAGTCGGGACAACTATAATTCACCCCTCCACTTT
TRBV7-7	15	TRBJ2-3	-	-	CASSLSSRGTDTQYF	TGTGCCAGCAGCTTAAGCTCCCGGGGCACAGATACGCAGTATTTT
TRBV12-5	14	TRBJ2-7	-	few	CASGLGLLGYEQYF	TGTGCTAGTGGTTTAGGACTTTTAGGCTACGAGCAGTACTTC
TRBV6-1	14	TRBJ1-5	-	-	CASKLSGDFQPQHF	TGTGCCAGCAAGCTCTCGGGGGACTTTCAGCCCCAGCATTTT
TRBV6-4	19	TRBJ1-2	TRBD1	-	CASSQRVQGSRTYNYGYTF	TGTGCCAGCAGCCAGCGGGTACAGGGGTCACGAACTTATAACTATGGCTACACCTTC
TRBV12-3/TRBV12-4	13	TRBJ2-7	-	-	CASSLSPRPQQYF	TGTGCCAGCAGTTTAAGTCCTCGTCCCCAGCAGTACTTC
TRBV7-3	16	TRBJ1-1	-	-	CASSRYLSETANEAFF	TGTGCCAGCAGCCGCTACCTATCTGAGACAGCTAATGAAGCTTTCTTT
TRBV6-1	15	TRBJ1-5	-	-	CASRSNVDRGQPQHF	TGTGCCAGCAGGTCCAACGTGGACCGCGGTCAGCCCCAGCATTTT
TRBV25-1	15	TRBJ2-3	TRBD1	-	CASTRQGALGDTQYF	TGTGCCAGCACCCGACAGGGGGCCCTTGGAGATACGCAGTATTTT
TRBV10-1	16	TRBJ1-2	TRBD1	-	CASSESGTTGIYGYTF	TGCGCCAGCAGTGAGTCAGGGACGACAGGGATCTATGGCTACACCTTC
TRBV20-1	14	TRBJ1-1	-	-	CSARVHYMNTEAFF	TGCAGTGCTAGAGTCCACTACATGAACACTGAAGCTTTCTTT
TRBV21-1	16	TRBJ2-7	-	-	CASSTKLAGGPYEQYF	TGTGCCAGCAGCACCAAACTAGCGGGGGGGCCTTACGAGCAGTACTTC
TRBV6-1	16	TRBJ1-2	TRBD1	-	CASRSLPGQGANGYTF	TGTGCCAGCAGGAGCCTCCCGGGACAGGGGGCAAATGGCTACACCTTC
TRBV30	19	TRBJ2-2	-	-	CAWSRRLVWGDMNTGELFF	TGTGCCTGGAGCCGGCGGCTCGTGTGGGGGGACATGAACACCGGGGAGCTGTTTTTT
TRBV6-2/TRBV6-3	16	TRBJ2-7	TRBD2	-	CASRPTGLSLSYEQYF	TGTGCCAGCAGACCCACGGGACTATCCCTCTCCTACGAGCAGTACTTC
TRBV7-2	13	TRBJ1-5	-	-	CASSLDVNQPQHF	TGTGCCAGCAGCTTAGACGTTAATCAGCCCCAGCATTTT
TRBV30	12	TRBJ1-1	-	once	CAWSTQPLRAFF	TGTGCCTGGAGTACTCAACCCCTGAGGGCTTTCTTT
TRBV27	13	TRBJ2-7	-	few	CASSLGRIYEQYF	TGTGCCAGCAGTTTGGGGAGAATCTACGAGCAGTACTTC
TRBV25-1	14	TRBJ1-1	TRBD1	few	CASSEGGGVTEAFF	TGTGCCAGCAGTGAAGGAGGGGGCGTTACTGAAGCTTTCTTT
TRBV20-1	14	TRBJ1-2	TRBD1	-	CSARVLGGNYGYTF	TGCAGTGCTAGAGTACTAGGGGGCAACTATGGCTACACCTTC
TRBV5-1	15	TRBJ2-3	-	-	CASSQPGLGTDTQYF	TGCGCCAGCAGCCAACCGGGACTGGGCACAGATACGCAGTATTTT
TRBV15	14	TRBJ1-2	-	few	CATSKEGTIYGYTF	TGTGCCACCAGCAAAGAAGGGACGATCTATGGCTACACCTTC